Detailed here is one TCR beta chain. Antigen: not known. This entry is derived from a study of cytomegalovirus exposure and HLA in healthy donors. The study's findings and limits: Most TCR sequences were rare, but some public TCRs occurred in many donors. The records held CMV serostatus as the only immune exposure information.

The CDR3 totals 13 residues. V lost 3 bases and J lost 7; bases outside the gene matches: 6. Looked up from germline, CDR1 is SQVTM and CDR2 is ANQGSEA. PCR primers comprised 60 Vbeta and 13 Jbeta primers. Data came from immunoSEQ multiplex PCR; TCRdb stores just in-frame clones and leaves some out. The table shows approximately 200,000 clones, with approximately 80% occurring only once. Sequencing used PBMCs. The V call is TRBV29-1, the J call TRBJ2-1, with 7 bases fitting TRBD2. The origin of this receptor is a woman aged 25 to 45 in good health and CMV-seropositive. CDR3 amino acids: CSVDGLAVNEQFF. CDR3 nucleotides: TGCAGCGTTGATGGGCTAGCGGTAAATGAGCAGTTCTTC.